A single sample gave rise to the 20 T cell receptor beta chains below, sequenced in a study of identifying expanded T cells in peripheral blood. The repertoire was sequenced with immunoSEQ multiplex PCR; TCRdb's copy has only in-frame clones and lacks some. The data contain fewer than 130,000 clones, around nine tenths of them singletons. What was sequenced was blood. These receptors all stem from a person between 18 and 70 years old in good health.

The chain recombines TRBV7-8 with TRBJ2-7; no firm D call. V was trimmed by 0 bases and J by 3 bases, leaving 9 bases between them. Germline CDR1 SGHVS, CDR2 FQNEAQ. CDR3 length: 14 residues. CDR3 in amino acids: CASSLAGSYYEQYF. The CDR3 nucleotides are TGTGCCAGCAGCTTAGCAGGAAGTTACTACGAGCAGTACTTC.

The gene calls are TRBV5-6 and TRBJ2-1; TRBD1 or TRBD2 may be the D gene (5 bases each). The CDR3 length is 13 residues. Between the trimmed V and J ends, which lost 1 base and 5 bases, there was a span of 7 bases. The germline V gene encodes CDR1 SGHDT and CDR2 YYEEEE. CDR3 nucleotides: TGTGCCAGCAGCTTGCGGGGCGACAATGAGCAGTTCTTC. As protein: CASSLRGDNEQFF.

V and J are TRBV4-3 and TRBJ2-3; 8 bases agree with TRBD2. After removal of 1 base from V and 3 bases from J, the junction contained 9 bases not matched to a gene. Germline CDR1 reads LGHNA; CDR2 reads YSLEER. The CDR3 length is 17 residues. The CDR3 DNA reads TGCGCCAGCAGCCAAGCGGCGGGGGGTAGCCGTACAGATACGCAGTATTTT. This gives the protein CASSQAAGGSRTDTQYF.

V and J are TRBV13 and TRBJ1-2, with 9 nucleotides matching TRBD1. Germline V gene lookup returns CDR1 PRHDT and CDR2 FYEKMQ (reference sequence). The CDR3 length is 17 residues. The J segment lost 4 bases and the V segment lost 5 bases, leaving 14 bases of the junction unmatched. The CDR3 sequence: CASSNPGQGNDVYGYTF. CDR3 nucleotide sequence: TGTGCCAGCAGCAACCCGGGACAGGGAAATGACGTCTATGGCTACACCTTC.

This chain joins TRBV5-4 and TRBJ2-7; TRBD1 might be the D (6 bases). The CDR3 spans 13 residues. Germline V CDR1 and CDR2: SGHNT, YYREEE (reference sequence). V was cut by 4 bases and J by 2 bases, with 10 bases left in between. This CDR3 reads CASSRGQTYEQYF. The CDR3 region has the DNA TGTGCCAGCAGCCGAGGACAGACCTACGAGCAGTACTTC.

Comments on this clone: One junction end disagrees with the germline gene, perhaps due to a read error. This chain uses TRBV6-6 with TRBJ1-3, with 8 bases matching TRBD1. Germline-derived CDR1 and CDR2 are MNHNY and SVGAGI (reference sequence). The length of the CDR3 is 12 residues. CDR3 amino acids: CASSSLGQGENF. In nucleotides, the CDR3 is TGTGCCAGCAGTTCCCTCGGACAGGGTGAGAATTTT.

The chain links TRBV5-8 to TRBJ1-4; D perhaps matches TRBD1 (6 bases). The length of the CDR3 is 13 residues. The V end lost 4 bases, the J end lost 6 bases, and 10 bases lay between the germline ends. Germline CDR1 reads SGHTS; CDR2 reads YDEGEE. This chain's CDR3 is CASSPGGYEKLFF. CDR3 bases: TGTGCCAGCAGCCCCGGGGGCTATGAAAAACTGTTTTTT.

The chain combines TRBV28 with TRBJ1-6, with 10 bases matching TRBD1. V shed 4 bases and J 11 bases; nucleotides not matched to a gene: 8. Germline loops: CDR1 MDHEN, CDR2 SYDVKM. The CDR3 covers 15 residues. CDR3 sequence: CASSSPGQGWPPLHF. CDR3 coding DNA: TGTGCCAGCAGTTCGCCGGGACAGGGGTGGCCACCCCTCCACTTT.

The chain links TRBV7-9 to TRBJ1-2; the D is unclear. V gave up 5 bases and J gave up 2 bases, with 18 bases separating them. CDR1 and CDR2 (germline): SEHNR, FQNEAQ (reference sequence). This CDR3 comprises 16 residues. CDR3 coding DNA: TGTGCCAGCAGCCCCGACACTAAAGGAGGCAACTATGGCTACACCTTC. Its translation: CASSPDTKGGNYGYTF. Based on the CDR3 plus reference TRBV7-9 and TRBJ1-2, the full variable domain is DTGVSQNPRHKITKRGQNVTFRCDPISEHNRLYWYRQTLGQGPEFLTYFQNEAQLEKSRLLSDRFSAERPKGSFSTLEIQRTEQGDSAMYLCASSPDTKGGNYGYTFGSGTRLTVV.

The chain combines TRBV15 with TRBJ2-7; weak D call: TRBD2 (6 bases). Between the trimmed V and J ends, which lost 0 bases and 6 bases, there was a span of 9 bases. This CDR3 contains 13 residues. In germline, CDR1 is LNHNV, CDR2 YYDKDF (reference sequence). CDR3 residues: CATSRDRGGEQYF. The DNA of the CDR3 is TGTGCCACCAGCAGAGATAGGGGAGGCGAGCAGTACTTC.

The rearrangement joins TRBV10-2 to TRBJ1-2, with D possibly matching TRBD1 (5 bases). Looked up from germline, CDR1 is WSHSY and CDR2 is SAAADI. This CDR3 comprises 18 residues. V was trimmed by 4 bases and J by 3 bases, leaving 24 bases between them. The CDR3 nucleotides are TGCGCCAGCAGTGGGTCAGGGACCGGCCAAGGCGGTGACTATGGCTACACCTTC. This codes for CASSGSGTGQGGDYGYTF.

The rearrangement joins TRBV4-3 to TRBJ2-3; D possibly corresponds to TRBD2 (5 bases). Germline loops: CDR1 LGHNA, CDR2 YSLEER. The CDR3 runs to 14 residues. V gave up 1 base and J gave up 6 bases, with 11 bases separating them. The CDR3 spells CASSQGAWRDTQYF. As DNA, the CDR3 is TGCGCCAGCAGCCAAGGGGCGTGGAGGGATACGCAGTATTTT.

The chain links TRBV9 to TRBJ1-1; D gene uncertain. Trimming stripped 3 bases from V and 0 bases from J, with 9 bases between. The CDR3 runs to 14 residues. Germline CDR1 and CDR2: SGDLS and YYNGEE. The CDR3, as DNA: TGTGCCAGCAGCGCCAGTGGGATGAACACTGAAGCTTTCTTT. It yields the protein CASSASGMNTEAFF. Full variable domain (rest looked up from reference TRBV9 and TRBJ1-1): DSGVTQTPKHLITATGQRVTLRCSPRSGDLSVYWYQQSLDQGLQFLIQYYNGEERAKGNILERFSAQQFPDLHSELNLSSLELGDSALYFCASSASGMNTEAFFGQGTRLTVV.

This rearrangement joins TRBV28 to TRBJ2-7; D is uncertain. The CDR3 totals 14 residues. Germline values: CDR1 MDHEN, CDR2 SYDVKM. V was trimmed by 2 bases and J by 7 bases, leaving 15 bases between them. CDR3 loop: CASSLRIRTEEQYF. CDR3 coding DNA: TGTGCCAGCAGTTTACGCATACGGACGGAGGAGCAGTACTTC.

This chain links TRBV7-2 with TRBJ1-6, with D possibly being TRBD1 (6 bases). This CDR3 has 15 residues. Trimming removed 3 bases at V and 8 bases at J, with 14 bases between. Germline lookup yields CDR1 SGHTA and CDR2 FQGNSA. The CDR3 reads CASSLVLRGDSPLHF. The CDR3 bases are TGTGCCAGCAGCTTGGTATTGAGGGGGGATTCACCCCTCCACTTT.

The J gene is TRBJ2-3, the V gene TRBV19; D is unclear. CDR3 length: 16 amino acids. V lost 4 bases and J 3 bases, leaving 17 bases between the germline ends. CDR1 LNHDA and CDR2 SQIVND come from the germline V gene (reference sequence). In nucleotides, the CDR3 is TGTGCCAGTAGTACCCCCTATATCCTTGGAACAGATACGCAGTATTTT. Translated, it gives CASSTPYILGTDTQYF.

The V call is TRBV5-4, the J call TRBJ1-5; D is uncertain. The CDR3 runs to 13 residues. Germline CDR1 and CDR2: SGHNT and YYREEE (reference sequence). The germline V and J ends were trimmed by 4 bases and 7 bases, with 12 bases remaining between them. CDR3 sequence (DNA): TGTGCCAGCAGCGTAGGCCCGGGACAGCCCCAGCATTTT. It yields the protein CASSVGPGQPQHF.

The rearrangement joins TRBV6-6 to TRBJ2-7; D not resolved. This CDR3 has 12 residues. Germline V gene data show CDR1 as MNHNY and CDR2 as SVGAGI (reference sequence). Trimming pared 10 bases from V and 1 base from J, leaving 11 bases between. The CDR3 loop is CAIGGPSYEQYF. The DNA of the CDR3 is TGTGCCATCGGCGGCCCATCCTACGAGCAGTACTTC.

The count of this clone is one. The rearrangement uses TRBV7-2 and TRBJ2-7, with 8 bases fitting TRBD1. Germline-derived CDR1 and CDR2 are SGHTA and FQGNSA. The CDR3 is 14 residues long. V was clipped by 3 bases and J by 5 bases; unmatched bases: 6. The CDR3 is CASSLTGAVHEQYF. Here the CDR3 DNA reads TGTGCCAGCAGCTTGACAGGGGCCGTCCACGAGCAGTACTTC.

The chain combines TRBV19 with TRBJ1-6; 9 bases line up with TRBD1. The CDR3 loop spans 16 amino acids. After removal of 9 bases from V and 8 bases from J, the junction contained 14 bases not matched to a gene. Germline V gives CDR1 LNHDA, CDR2 SQIVND (reference sequence). The CDR3: CASRSPGQGSDSPLHF. The CDR3 DNA follows: TGTGCCAGCCGGAGTCCGGGACAGGGTAGTGATTCACCCCTCCACTTT.